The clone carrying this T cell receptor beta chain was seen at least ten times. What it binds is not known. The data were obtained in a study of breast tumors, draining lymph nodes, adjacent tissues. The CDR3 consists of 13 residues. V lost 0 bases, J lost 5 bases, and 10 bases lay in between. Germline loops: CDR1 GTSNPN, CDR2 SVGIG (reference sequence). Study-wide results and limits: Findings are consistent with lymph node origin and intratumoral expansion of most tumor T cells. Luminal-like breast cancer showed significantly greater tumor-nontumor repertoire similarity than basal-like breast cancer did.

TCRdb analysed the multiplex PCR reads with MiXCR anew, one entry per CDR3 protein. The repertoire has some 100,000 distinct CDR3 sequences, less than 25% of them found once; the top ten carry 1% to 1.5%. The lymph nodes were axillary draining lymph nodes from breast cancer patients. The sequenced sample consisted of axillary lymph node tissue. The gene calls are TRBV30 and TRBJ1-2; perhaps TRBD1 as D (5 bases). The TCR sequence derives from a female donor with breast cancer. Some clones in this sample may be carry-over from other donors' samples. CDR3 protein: CAWSVWGVYGYTF. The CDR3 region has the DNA TGTGCCTGGAGTGTATGGGGGGTTTATGGCTACACCTTC.